The present T cell receptor beta chain was sequenced within a study of monozygotic twins with inflammatory bowel disease. A note on this clonotype: Its matching antigen is unknown.

Isolation of total RNA was performed on whole blood, with no prior T cell sorting. Study-wide points: Among IBD patients, fewer clonotypes were shared with others than among healthy twins, especially with disease activity.

Each TCR library consumed around 3.5 ug of total RNA. During cDNA synthesis, UMIs that each contained a 6-nucleotide sample barcode were added by means of template switching. TCRdb reworked the 5' RACE reads into one entry per CDR3 protein, no DNA. The sample data list 140,000 to 150,000 distinct CDR3 sequences. Specimen: blood. The origin of this receptor is a human donor with ulcerative colitis or Crohn's disease, or a healthy co-twin of an affected twin (not recorded which).

The CDR3 protein is CASSLGLAGVADTQYF. The V and J genes are TRBV5-8 and TRBJ2-3; TCRdb proposes TRBD2, but this gene call is untestable without DNA. The CDR3 covers 16 residues. Germline V gene data show CDR1 as SGHTS and CDR2 as YDEGEE.